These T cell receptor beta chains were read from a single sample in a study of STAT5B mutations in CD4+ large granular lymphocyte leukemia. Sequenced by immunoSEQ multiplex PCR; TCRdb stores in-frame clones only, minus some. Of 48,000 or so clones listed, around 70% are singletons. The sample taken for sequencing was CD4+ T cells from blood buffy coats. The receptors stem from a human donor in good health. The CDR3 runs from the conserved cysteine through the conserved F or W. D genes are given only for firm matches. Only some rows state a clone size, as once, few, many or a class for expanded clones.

DNA: TGTGCCACCAGCAGAGATGCGGGACGGCAAGAGACCCAGTACTTC; CDR3: CATSRDAGRQETQYF; length: 15; J: TRBJ2-5; D: NA; V: TRBV15; size: NA
DNA: TGTGCCAGCAGCTTGACTAGCGGGGGACACAATGAGCAGTTCTTC; CDR3: CASSLTSGGHNEQFF; length: 15; J: TRBJ2-1; D: TRBD2; V: TRBV5-6; size: NA
DNA: TGTGCCAGCAGTGAAGCTCGCCCCGGACAGTCCTTCAACTATGGCTACACCTTC; CDR3: CASSEARPGQSFNYGYTF; length: 18; J: TRBJ1-2; D: NA; V: TRBV6-1; size: NA
DNA: TGTGCCAGTCCCCCCCACACTGAAGCTTTCTTT; CDR3: CASPPHTEAFF; length: 11; J: TRBJ1-1; D: NA; V: TRBV25-1; size: NA
DNA: TGTGCCAGCAGTGTCTCAGGACAGAATACAGATACGCAGTATTTT; CDR3: CASSVSGQNTDTQYF; length: 15; J: TRBJ2-3; D: NA; V: TRBV6-1; size: NA
DNA: TGTGCCAGTACCCCGGGTCCACAGAACTATGGCTACACCTTC; CDR3: CASTPGPQNYGYTF; length: 14; J: TRBJ1-2; D: NA; V: TRBV19; size: few
DNA: TGTGCCAGCAGCTTAGGGACTGCCGGCGGCACAGATACGCAGTATTTT; CDR3: CASSLGTAGGTDTQYF; length: 16; J: TRBJ2-3; D: NA; V: TRBV11-2; size: NA
DNA: TGTGCCTGGACTGCGGTTGGAAACACCATATATTTT; CDR3: CAWTAVGNTIYF; length: 12; J: TRBJ1-3; D: NA; V: TRBV30; size: few
DNA: TGTGCCACCTCGGACAGCAATCAGCCCCAGCATTTT; CDR3: CATSDSNQPQHF; length: 12; J: TRBJ1-5; D: NA; V: TRBV19; size: NA
DNA: TGTGCCAGCAGTGCCCCTGACACGGTTAACACTGAAGCTTTCTTT; CDR3: CASSAPDTVNTEAFF; length: 15; J: TRBJ1-1; D: NA; V: TRBV6-6; size: NA
DNA: TGTGCCAGCAGCTTAGCGAGCGGGCAGCCCTCCTATGGCTACACCTTC; CDR3: CASSLASGQPSYGYTF; length: 16; J: TRBJ1-2; D: NA; V: TRBV7-2; size: few
DNA: TGTGCCAGCAGTTACAAGGGATTTATCGGGGAGCTGTTTTTT; CDR3: CASSYKGFIGELFF; length: 14; J: TRBJ2-2; D: NA; V: TRBV6-5; size: NA
DNA: TGCAGCGTTGCAGGGAACTATGGCTACACCTTC; CDR3: CSVAGNYGYTF; length: 11; J: TRBJ1-2; D: NA; V: TRBV29-1; size: NA
DNA: TGTGCCAGCTCACTGAGGGAGGGAACGGCTGGAAACACCATATATTTT; CDR3: CASSLREGTAGNTIYF; length: 16; J: TRBJ1-3; D: NA; V: TRBV18; size: NA
DNA: TGTGCCAGCAGCCAAGAGGGGGGGCCCGGGACAGGGCACTATGGCTACACCTTC; CDR3: CASSQEGGPGTGHYGYTF; length: 18; J: TRBJ1-2; D: TRBD1; V: TRBV4-2; size: NA
DNA: TGTGCCTGGAATGCGGGGGGGCCAGATACGCAGTATTTT; CDR3: CAWNAGGPDTQYF; length: 13; J: TRBJ2-3; D: TRBD2; V: TRBV30; size: NA
DNA: TGTGCCAGCAGTTTATCCCGCGGGGATACGCAGTATTTT; CDR3: CASSLSRGDTQYF; length: 13; J: TRBJ2-3; D: NA; V: TRBV27; size: NA